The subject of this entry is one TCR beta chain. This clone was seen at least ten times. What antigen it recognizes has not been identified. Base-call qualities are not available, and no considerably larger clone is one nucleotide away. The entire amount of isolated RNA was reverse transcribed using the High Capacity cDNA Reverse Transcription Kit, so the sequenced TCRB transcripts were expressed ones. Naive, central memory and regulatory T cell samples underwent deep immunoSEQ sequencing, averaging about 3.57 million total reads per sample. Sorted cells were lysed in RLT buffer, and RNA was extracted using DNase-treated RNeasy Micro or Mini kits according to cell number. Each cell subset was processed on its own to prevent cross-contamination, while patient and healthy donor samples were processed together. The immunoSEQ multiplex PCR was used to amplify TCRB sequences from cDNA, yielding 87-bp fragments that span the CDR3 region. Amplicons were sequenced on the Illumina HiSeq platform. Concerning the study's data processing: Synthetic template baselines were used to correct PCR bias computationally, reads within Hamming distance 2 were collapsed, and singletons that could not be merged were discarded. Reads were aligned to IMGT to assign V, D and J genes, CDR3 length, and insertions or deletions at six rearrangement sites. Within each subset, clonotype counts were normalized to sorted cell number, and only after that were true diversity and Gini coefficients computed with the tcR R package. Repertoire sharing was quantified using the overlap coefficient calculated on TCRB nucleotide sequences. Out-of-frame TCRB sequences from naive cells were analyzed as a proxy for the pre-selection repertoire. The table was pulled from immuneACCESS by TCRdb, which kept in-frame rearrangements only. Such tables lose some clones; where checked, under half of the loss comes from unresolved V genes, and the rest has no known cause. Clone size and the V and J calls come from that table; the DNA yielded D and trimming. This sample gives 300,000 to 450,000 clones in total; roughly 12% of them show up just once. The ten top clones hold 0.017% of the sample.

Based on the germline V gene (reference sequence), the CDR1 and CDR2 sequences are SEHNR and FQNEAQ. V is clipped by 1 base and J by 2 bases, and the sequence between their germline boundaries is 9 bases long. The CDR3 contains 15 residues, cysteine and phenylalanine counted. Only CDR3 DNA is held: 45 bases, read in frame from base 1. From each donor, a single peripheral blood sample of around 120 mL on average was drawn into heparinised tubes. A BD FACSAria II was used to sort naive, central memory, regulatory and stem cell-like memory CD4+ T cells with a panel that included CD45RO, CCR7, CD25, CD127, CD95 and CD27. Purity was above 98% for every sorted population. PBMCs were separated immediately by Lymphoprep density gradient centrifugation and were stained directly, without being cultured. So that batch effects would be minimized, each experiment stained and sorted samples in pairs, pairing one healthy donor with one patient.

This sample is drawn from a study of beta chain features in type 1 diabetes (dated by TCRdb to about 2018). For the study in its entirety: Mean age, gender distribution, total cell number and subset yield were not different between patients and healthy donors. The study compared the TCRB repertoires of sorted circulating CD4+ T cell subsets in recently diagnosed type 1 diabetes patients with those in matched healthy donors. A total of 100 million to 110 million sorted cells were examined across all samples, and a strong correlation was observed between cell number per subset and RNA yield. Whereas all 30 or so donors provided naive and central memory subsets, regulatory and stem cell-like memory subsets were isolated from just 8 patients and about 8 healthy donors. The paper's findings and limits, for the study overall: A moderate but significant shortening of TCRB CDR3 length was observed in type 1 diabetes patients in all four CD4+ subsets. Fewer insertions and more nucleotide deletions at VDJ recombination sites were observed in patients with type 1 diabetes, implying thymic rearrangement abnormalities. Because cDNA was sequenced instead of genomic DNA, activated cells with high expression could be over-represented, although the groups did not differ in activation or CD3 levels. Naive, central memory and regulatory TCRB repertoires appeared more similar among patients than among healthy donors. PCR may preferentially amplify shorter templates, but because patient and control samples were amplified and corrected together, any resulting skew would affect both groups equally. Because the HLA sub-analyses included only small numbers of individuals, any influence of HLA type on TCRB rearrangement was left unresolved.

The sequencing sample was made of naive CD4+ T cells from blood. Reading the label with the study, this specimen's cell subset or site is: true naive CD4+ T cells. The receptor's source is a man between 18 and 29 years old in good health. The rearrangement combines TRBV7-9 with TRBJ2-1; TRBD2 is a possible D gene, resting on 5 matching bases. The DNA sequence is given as TGTGCCAGCAGCTTAGTTCTAGCCACCTACAATGAGCAGTTCTTC. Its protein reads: CASSLVLATYNEQFF.